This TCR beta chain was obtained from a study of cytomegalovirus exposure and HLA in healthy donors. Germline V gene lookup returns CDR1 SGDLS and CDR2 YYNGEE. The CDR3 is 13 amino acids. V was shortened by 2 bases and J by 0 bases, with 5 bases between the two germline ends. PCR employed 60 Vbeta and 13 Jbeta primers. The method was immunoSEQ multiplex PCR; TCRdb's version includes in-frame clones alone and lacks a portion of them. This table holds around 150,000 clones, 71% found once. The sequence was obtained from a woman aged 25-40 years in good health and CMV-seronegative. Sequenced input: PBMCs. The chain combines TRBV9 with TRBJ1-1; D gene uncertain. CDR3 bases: TGTGCCAGCAGCGTGAGGATGAACACTGAAGCTTTCTTT. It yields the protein CASSVRMNTEAFF.